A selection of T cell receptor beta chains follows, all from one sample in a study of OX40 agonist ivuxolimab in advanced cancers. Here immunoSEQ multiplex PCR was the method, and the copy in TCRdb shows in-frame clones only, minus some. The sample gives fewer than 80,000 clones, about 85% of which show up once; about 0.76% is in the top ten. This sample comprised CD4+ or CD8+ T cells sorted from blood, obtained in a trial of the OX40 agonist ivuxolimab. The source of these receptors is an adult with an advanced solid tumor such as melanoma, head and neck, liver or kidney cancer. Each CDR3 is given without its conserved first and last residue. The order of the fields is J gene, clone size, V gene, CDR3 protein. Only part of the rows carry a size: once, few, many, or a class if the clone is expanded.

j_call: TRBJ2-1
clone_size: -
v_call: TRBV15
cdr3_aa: ATSRALDSSRNEQF

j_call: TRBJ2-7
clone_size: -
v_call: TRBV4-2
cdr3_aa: ASSQDDRHFYEQY

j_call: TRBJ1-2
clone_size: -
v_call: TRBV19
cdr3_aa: ASSNNRGHYGYT

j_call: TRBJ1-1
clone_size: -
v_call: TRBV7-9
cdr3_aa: ASSQDPQDRGAF

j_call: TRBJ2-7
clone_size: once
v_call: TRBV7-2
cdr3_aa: ASSLGVSYEQY

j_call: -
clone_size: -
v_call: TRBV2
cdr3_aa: ASSPRDRRGGEQY

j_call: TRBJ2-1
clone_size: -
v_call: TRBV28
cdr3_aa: ASSMGQRLNEQF

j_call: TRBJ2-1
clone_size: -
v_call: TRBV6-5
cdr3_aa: ASSYSGTGSYNEQF

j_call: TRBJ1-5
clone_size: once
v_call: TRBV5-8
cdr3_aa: ASSFGTGSKPQH

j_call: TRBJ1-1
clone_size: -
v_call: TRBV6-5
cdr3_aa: ASSYNRDTEAF

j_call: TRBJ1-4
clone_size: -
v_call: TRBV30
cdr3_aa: AWAGSSTNEKLF

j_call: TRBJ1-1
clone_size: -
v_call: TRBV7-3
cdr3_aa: ASSETGDGNTEAF

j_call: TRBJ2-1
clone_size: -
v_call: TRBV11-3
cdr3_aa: ASSRPGVAGAGNEQF

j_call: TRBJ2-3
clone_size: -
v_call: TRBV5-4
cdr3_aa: ASSFSGSTDTQY

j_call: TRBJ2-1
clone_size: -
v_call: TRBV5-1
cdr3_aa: ASSFGTGRDNEQF

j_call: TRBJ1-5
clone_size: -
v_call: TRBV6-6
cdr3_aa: ASSYRGNQPQH

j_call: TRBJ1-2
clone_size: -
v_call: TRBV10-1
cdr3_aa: ASKVRGRINYGYT

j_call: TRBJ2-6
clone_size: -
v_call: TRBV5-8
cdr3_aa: ASSLGSGTGANVLT

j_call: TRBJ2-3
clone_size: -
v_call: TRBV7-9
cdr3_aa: ASSLADMGY

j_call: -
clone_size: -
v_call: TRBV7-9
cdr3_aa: ASVNWGSSYEQY

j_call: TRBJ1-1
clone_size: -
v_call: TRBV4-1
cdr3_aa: ASSQTGTGFISGAF

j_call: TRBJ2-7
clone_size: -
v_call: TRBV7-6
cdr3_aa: ASSQPTGAGHEQY

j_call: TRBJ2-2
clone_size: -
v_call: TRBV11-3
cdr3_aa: ASNPWGNTGELF

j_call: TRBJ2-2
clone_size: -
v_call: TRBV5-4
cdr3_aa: ASSLKATGGTGELF

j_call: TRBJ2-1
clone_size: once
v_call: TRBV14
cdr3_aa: ASSRRGGIFSYNEQF

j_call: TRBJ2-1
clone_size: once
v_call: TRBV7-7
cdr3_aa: ASSSPGQGVNEQF

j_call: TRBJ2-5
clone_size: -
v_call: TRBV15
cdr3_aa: ATSSFTGKTSYQETQY

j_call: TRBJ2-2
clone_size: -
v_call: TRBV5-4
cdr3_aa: ASSLGERGELF

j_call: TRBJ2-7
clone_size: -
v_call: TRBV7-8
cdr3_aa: ASSLAPYRDEQY

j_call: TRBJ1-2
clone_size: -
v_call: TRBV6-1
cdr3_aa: ASTRGYGYT

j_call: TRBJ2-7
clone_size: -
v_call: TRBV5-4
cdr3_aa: ASSLGDRGMEQY

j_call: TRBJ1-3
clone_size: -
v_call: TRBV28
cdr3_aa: ASINHSGNTIY

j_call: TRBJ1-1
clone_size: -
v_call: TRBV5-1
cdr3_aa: ASSPQANTEAF

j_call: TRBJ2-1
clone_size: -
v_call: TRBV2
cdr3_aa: ASRSQRTSSSYNEQF

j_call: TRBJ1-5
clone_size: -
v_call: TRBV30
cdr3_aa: AWTPGGGSNQPQH

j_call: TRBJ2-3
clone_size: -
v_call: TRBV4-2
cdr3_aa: ASSQGGSTDTQY

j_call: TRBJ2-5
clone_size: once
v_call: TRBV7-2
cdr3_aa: ASSPPRLAGMETQY

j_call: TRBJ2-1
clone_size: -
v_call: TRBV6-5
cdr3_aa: ASRSGGASDEQF

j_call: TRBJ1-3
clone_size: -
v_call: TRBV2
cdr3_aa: ASVGTVGSGWNTIY

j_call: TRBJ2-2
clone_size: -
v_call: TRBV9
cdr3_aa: ASSVEGAVGELF

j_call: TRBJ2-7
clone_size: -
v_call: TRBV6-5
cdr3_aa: ASSYSKQARHEQY

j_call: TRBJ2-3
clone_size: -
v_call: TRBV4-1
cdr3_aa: ASSQYLLAGGLSDTQY